The source of this T cell receptor beta chain is a study of cytomegalovirus exposure and HLA in healthy donors. Study results and caveats: A later analysis reportedly found fewer N-insertions in an Asian-associated ancestry cluster than the roughly 670-donor mean. The study designated fewer than 200 TCR beta chains cytomegalovirus-associated. Analyzed later, association rates of TCRs varied across HLA loci, with DRB1 most and HLA-C fewest. Another analysis was done later, and it associated 15,000 or so TCR beta sequences with HLA alleles at 0.05 false discovery rate.

The PCR had 60 Vbeta and 13 Jbeta primers. Clones were read by immunoSEQ multiplex PCR, and TCRdb kept only the in-frame ones, dropping some. The sample has under 110,000 clones, 70% to 85% seen once. CDR3 length: 15 amino acids. V was pared by 1 base and J by 0 bases, with 10 bases between. In germline, CDR1 is GTSNPN, CDR2 SVGIG (reference sequence). With respect to this clone: Antigen specificity is unknown.

The clonotype comes from a man in his fifties or sixties in good health and CMV-seronegative. Sequences were obtained from PBMCs. This chain uses TRBV30 with TRBJ1-5; TRBD1 might be the D (6 bases). Here the CDR3 reads CAWSGQAYSNQPQHF. The DNA for the CDR3 is TGTGCCTGGAGTGGACAGGCCTATAGCAATCAGCCCCAGCATTTT.